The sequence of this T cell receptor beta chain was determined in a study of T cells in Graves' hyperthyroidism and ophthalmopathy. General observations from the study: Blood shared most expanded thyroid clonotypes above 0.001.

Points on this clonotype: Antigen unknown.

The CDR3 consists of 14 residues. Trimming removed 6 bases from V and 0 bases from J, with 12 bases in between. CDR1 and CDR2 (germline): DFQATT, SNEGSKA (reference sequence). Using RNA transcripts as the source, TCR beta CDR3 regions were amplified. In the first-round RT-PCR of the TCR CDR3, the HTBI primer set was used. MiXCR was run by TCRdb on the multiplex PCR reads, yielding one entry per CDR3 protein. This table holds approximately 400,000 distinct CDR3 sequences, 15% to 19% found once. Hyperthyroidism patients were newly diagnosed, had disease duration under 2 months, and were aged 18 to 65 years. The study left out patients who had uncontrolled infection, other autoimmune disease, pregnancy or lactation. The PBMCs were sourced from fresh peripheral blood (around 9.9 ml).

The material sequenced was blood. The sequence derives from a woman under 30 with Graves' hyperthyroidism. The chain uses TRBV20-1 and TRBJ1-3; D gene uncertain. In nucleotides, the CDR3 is TGCAGTGCGCAGTCGAATGCCTCTGGAAACACCATATATTTT. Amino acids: CSAQSNASGNTIYF.